This passage covers 13 T cell receptor beta chains from one sample sequenced in a study of brain T cells in children with intractable seizures. Profiling relied on immunoSEQ multiplex PCR, and the TCRdb table lists in-frame clones only, not all of them. The sample holds about 64,000 clones, 95% to 97% seen once. Specimen: peripheral blood, collected at surgery. All receptors come from a boy younger than two with focal cortical dysplasia and intractable seizures.

This sequence joins TRBV11-3 and TRBJ2-1; 8 bases agree with TRBD2. The CDR3 covers 16 residues. J lost 10 bases, V lost 5 bases, and 16 bases had no gene match. Per the germline V gene, CDR1 is SGHNT and CDR2 is YENEEA. The CDR3 nucleotides are TGTGCCAGCAGCCCGGGGGGGGTAGCGGGGCGGGTGGAGCAGTTCTTC. Translation: CASSPGGVAGRVEQFF.

The rearrangement links TRBV4-1 to TRBJ1-2, with D maybe TRBD1 (5 bases). V was cut by 4 bases and J by 2 bases, with 14 bases left in between. Germline CDR1 MGHRA, CDR2 YSYEKL. CDR3 length: 15 residues. CDR3: CASSRQWQGNYGYTF. The DNA of the CDR3 is TGCGCCAGCAGCCGACAGTGGCAGGGCAACTATGGCTACACCTTC.

The chain employs TRBV7-6 and TRBJ2-1, with D unresolved. This CDR3 has 16 amino acids. Germline CDR1 and CDR2: SGHVS and FNYEAQ. Trimming pared 3 bases from V and 0 bases from J, leaving 12 bases between. The CDR3 nucleotides read TGTGCCAGCAGCTTGTGGACGGATAGCTCCTACAATGAGCAGTTCTTC. Its translation is CASSLWTDSSYNEQFF.

The chain uses TRBV4-2 and TRBJ2-1, with 10 nucleotides matching TRBD2. The germline CDR1 and CDR2 sequences are LGHNA and YNFKEQ. The V segment lost 1 base and the J segment 7 bases; nucleotides outside the gene matches: 10. The CDR3 sequence is 17 residues long. The CDR3 nucleotides are TGTGCCAGCAGCCAAGTGGAAGCGGGGGGGCTGACTAATGAGCAGTTCTTC. Translated: CASSQVEAGGLTNEQFF.

This rearrangement joins TRBV19 to TRBJ1-2; perhaps TRBD1 as D (5 bases). V was shortened by 10 bases and J by 3 bases, with 15 bases between the two germline ends. There are 13 residues in the CDR3. Per the germline V gene, CDR1 is LNHDA and CDR2 is SQIVND (reference sequence). The CDR3 reads CATKWDSDYGYTF. The CDR3 DNA reads TGTGCCACCAAGTGGGACTCGGACTATGGCTACACCTTC.

V is TRBV27 and J is TRBJ2-5; TRBD1 matches 10 bases. Unmatched junction bases numbered 12, after V lost 6 bases and J lost 2 bases. Germline CDR1 MNHEY, CDR2 SMNVEV (reference sequence). There are 17 residues in the CDR3. The CDR3 here is CASSLTPWDRGQETQYF. The CDR3 DNA is TGTGCCAGCAGCCTCACCCCTTGGGACAGGGGACAAGAGACCCAGTACTTC.

This clone was found once. This chain uses TRBV5-5 with TRBJ2-2, with TRBD1 matching 8 bases. This CDR3 is built from 17 residues. Germline loops: CDR1 SGHKS, CDR2 YYEKEE (reference sequence). Losses at the gene ends were 3 bases for V and 0 bases for J; bases not matched to a gene: 7. The CDR3 protein is CASSYNSGGANTGELFF. The CDR3 DNA follows: TGTGCCAGCAGCTATAACTCAGGGGGCGCGAACACCGGGGAGCTGTTTTTT.

The genes are TRBV6-5 and TRBJ1-5; D might be TRBD1 (6 bases). V lost 5 bases and J lost 1, with 9 bases in between. From germline, CDR1 is MNHEY and CDR2 SVGAGI. The CDR3 is made up of 14 amino acids. The CDR3 here is CASSPQGSNQPQHF. CDR3 DNA sequence: TGTGCCAGCAGTCCGCAGGGGAGCAATCAGCCCCAGCATTTT.

The chain employs TRBV18 and TRBJ2-2; D gene unclear. Trimming shortened V by 6 bases and J by 2 bases, and 16 bases separated the two germline ends. This CDR3 has 16 residues. Germline values: CDR1 KGHSH, CDR2 LQKENI. CDR3 in amino acids: CASSSVGPFNTGELFF. The CDR3 DNA reads as TGTGCCAGCTCTTCAGTGGGTCCCTTCAACACCGGGGAGCTGTTTTTT.

This chain uses TRBV28 with TRBJ2-5; 7 bases align to TRBD1. The CDR3 runs to 14 residues. In germline, CDR1 is MDHEN, CDR2 SYDVKM. J was trimmed by 6 bases and V by 5 bases; bases with no gene match: 9. CDR3 in DNA: TGTGCCAGCAGTAGCGACAGGGCGAGAAAGACCCAGTACTTC. Its translation is CASSSDRARKTQYF.

The chain joins TRBV27 to TRBJ1-6, with 9 bases fitting TRBD1. J was trimmed by 8 bases and V by 5 bases; bases with no gene match: 13. CDR3 length: 17 residues. Germline V lookup: CDR1 MNHEY, CDR2 SMNVEV (reference sequence). The CDR3: CASSLTPTGGRDSPLHF. CDR3 nucleotide sequence: TGTGCCAGCAGTCTCACCCCCACAGGGGGCAGGGATTCACCCCTCCACTTT.

CDR3 sequence: CASSQQREINEQYF. CDR3 in DNA: TGTGCCAGCAGCCAACAGCGGGAGATTAACGAGCAGTACTTC. V and J are TRBV4-2 and TRBJ2-7; 8 positions match TRBD2. The V gene's germline CDR1 is LGHNA and CDR2 YNFKEQ. The CDR3 totals 14 residues. V lost 2 bases, J lost 5 bases, and 5 bases stayed unmatched.

This chain uses TRBV7-3 with TRBJ1-3; no definite D call. Germline V gene data show CDR1 as SGHTA and CDR2 as FQGTGA. V was cut by 3 bases and J by 2 bases, with 5 bases left in between. This CDR3 comprises 13 residues. The DNA of the CDR3 is TGTGCCAGCAGCTTGGGTCCTGGAAACACCATATATTTT. It yields the protein CASSLGPGNTIYF.